A single sample gave rise to the 13 T cell receptor beta chains below, sequenced in a study of shared clonotypes between healthy human individuals. This table comes from immunoSEQ multiplex PCR, and its TCRdb copy is limited to in-frame clones, with some not included. Here the sample spans fewer than 1.8 million clones, approximately 98.5% being singletons. Sequencing was done on a sample of naive CD4+ T cells sorted from blood. Noted subset: CD45RA+ positively selected. The receptors stem from a man younger than 40 in good health.

The rearrangement links TRBV7-2 to TRBJ2-3; D not resolved. Germline V CDR1 and CDR2: SGHTA, FQGNSA. This CDR3 contains 13 residues. V was shortened by 5 bases and J by 4 bases, with 10 bases between the two germline ends. CDR3 nucleotide sequence: TGTGCCAGCAGCCGCGGCGGTCCAGATACGCAGTATTTT. Translating gives CASSRGGPDTQYF.

This rearrangement joins TRBV9 to TRBJ2-7; 9 nucleotides agree with TRBD2. Germline assignment: CDR1 SGDLS and CDR2 YYNGEE. The CDR3 is 14 amino acids. The trim removed 7 bases at V and 7 bases at J, leaving 12 bases unmatched. Written as DNA, the CDR3 is TGTGCCAGCGCCCGGACTAGCGAGGGGGAAGAGCAGTACTTC. This encodes CASARTSEGEEQYF. Full variable domain (remainder filled in from reference TRBV9 and TRBJ2-7): DSGVTQTPKHLITATGQRVTLRCSPRSGDLSVYWYQQSLDQGLQFLIQYYNGEERAKGNILERFSAQQFPDLHSELNLSSLELGDSALYFCASARTSEGEEQYFGPGTRLTVT.

The chain recombines TRBV7-9 with TRBJ1-5, with D uncertain. Germline CDR1 reads SEHNR; CDR2 reads FQNEAQ (reference sequence). The CDR3 runs to 14 residues. Trimming took off 5 bases at V and 0 bases at J, with 8 bases between the two ends. The CDR3 region is CASSQTDSNQPQHF. Here the CDR3 DNA reads TGTGCCAGCAGCCAAACAGATAGCAATCAGCCCCAGCATTTT.

This clone was counted once. Other DNA sequences in the sample encode the same CDR3. This chain connects TRBV20-1 to TRBJ1-4; D gene uncertain. Germline V CDR1 and CDR2: DFQATT, SNEGSKA (reference sequence). This CDR3 has 11 amino acids. V lost 6 bases to trimming and J lost 5 bases, with 7 bases between them. CDR3 DNA sequence: TGCAGTGCCTCGGAGAATGAAAAACTGTTTTTT. The encoded protein is CSASENEKLFF.

This chain uses TRBV29-1 with TRBJ2-1; 12 bases align to TRBD2. The CDR3 totals 13 residues. V was pared by 7 bases and J by 12 bases, with 10 bases of the junction left unmatched. In germline, CDR1 is SQVTM, CDR2 ANQGSEA. CDR3 sequence (DNA): TGCAGCGCTGGGACTAGCGGGTTTTCTCGGCAGTTCTTC. Protein sequence: CSAGTSGFSRQFF.

V gene TRBV28 combines with J gene TRBJ1-2; D is uncertain. The ends were cut back, 3 bases at V and 2 bases at J, with 10 bases in the middle. The CDR3 has 14 residues. The germline gives CDR1 MDHEN, CDR2 SYDVKM. CDR3 sequence reads: CASSFSGVNYGYTF. Written as DNA, the CDR3 is TGTGCCAGCAGTTTCTCCGGGGTGAACTATGGCTACACCTTC.

The chain combines TRBV28 with TRBJ2-1, with D unresolved. There are 16 residues in the CDR3. Trimming left V 2 bases short and J 0 bases short, with 11 bases between. Germline V gene sequence: CDR1 MDHEN, CDR2 SYDVKM. CDR3 loop: CASSLLPHSSYNEQFF. Written as DNA, the CDR3 is TGTGCCAGCAGTTTACTACCACACAGCTCCTACAATGAGCAGTTCTTC.

As for this clone: A junction boundary mismatches the germline segment, possibly from a read error. The rearrangement uses TRBV5-1 and TRBJ2-7; 7 positions agree with TRBD2. CDR1 is SGHRS, CDR2 YFSETQ, per germline. The CDR3 is made up of 13 amino acids. CDR3 bases: TGCGCCGGCAGAGGGCGGGGGACCTACGAGCAGTACTTC. The encoded protein is CAGRGRGTYEQYF.

This chain connects TRBV25-1 to TRBJ2-1, with 13 bases that match TRBD2. Losses at the gene ends were 2 bases for V and 10 bases for J; bases not matched to a gene: 11. Germline CDR1 MGHDK, CDR2 SYGVNS. The CDR3 runs to 17 residues. The CDR3 DNA sequence: TGTGCCAGCAGTGAACCGGGACTAGCGGGATCTATGGGGGAGCAGTTCTTC. It yields the protein CASSEPGLAGSMGEQFF.

This clone was detected only once. V and J are TRBV28 and TRBJ1-1; 10 positions agree with TRBD1. J gave up 9 bases and V 6 bases, and 7 bases lay outside the gene matches. The V gene's germline CDR1 is MDHEN and CDR2 SYDVKM. The CDR3 spans 13 residues. The DNA for the CDR3 is TGTGCCAGCAGGGACAGGGGGGTCCTGCAAGCTTTCTTT. Amino acid sequence: CASRDRGVLQAFF.

This sequence joins TRBV18 and TRBJ2-5, with 7 bases aligning to TRBD2. The CDR3 runs to 15 residues. Germline assignment: CDR1 KGHSH and CDR2 LQKENI. V was clipped by 3 bases and J by 6 bases; unmatched bases: 10. CDR3 amino acids: CASSPLSGAGKTQYF. CDR3 bases: TGTGCCAGCTCACCTTTATCGGGAGCGGGGAAGACCCAGTACTTC.

With regard to this clone: Within the sample, other DNA sequences also encode this same CDR3. The chain employs TRBV9 and TRBJ2-1; 7 positions agree with TRBD1. Germline CDR1 is SGDLS and CDR2 is YYNGEE. CDR3 length: 15 residues. With V trimmed by 0 bases and J by 2 bases, 2 bases remained unmatched. The chain's CDR3 is CASSVGQGAYNEQFF. DNA of the CDR3: TGTGCCAGCAGCGTAGGGCAGGGGGCCTACAATGAGCAGTTCTTC.

Turning to this clone: A read error may produce the germline difference seen at one junction end. The gene calls are TRBV9 and TRBJ1-2, with a weak D call TRBD1 (5 bases). The CDR3 consists of 11 residues. The germline CDR1 and CDR2 sequences are SGDLS and YYNGEE. In DNA form, the CDR3 reads TGTGCCAGCAGCCTTAGGGGTGGCCTCGCCTTC. It is translated as CASSLRGGLAF. The entire variable domain, with the rest obtained from reference TRBV9 and TRBJ1-2, is as follows: DSGVTQTPKHLITATGQRVTLRCSPRSGDLSVYWYQQSLDQGLQFLIQYYNGEERAKGNILERFSAQQFPDLHSELNLSSLELGDSALYFCASSLRGGLAFGSGTRLTVV.